These 3 T cell receptor beta chains were all obtained from the same sample, sequenced in a study of OX40 agonist ivuxolimab in advanced cancers. Generated by immunoSEQ multiplex PCR, the TCRdb table keeps only in-frame clones and is missing some. The repertoire consists of tens of thousands of clones, with approximately 86% occurring once and the leading ten covering roughly 8.6%. The starting material was CD4+ or CD8+ T cells sorted from blood, obtained in a trial of the OX40 agonist ivuxolimab. The receptors derive from an adult with an advanced solid tumor such as melanoma, head and neck, liver or kidney cancer.

Of note for this clone: The sample contains more than one DNA sequence encoding this CDR3. The chain employs TRBV19 and TRBJ2-2, with D perhaps given as TRBD1 or TRBD2 (5 bases each). The germline V gene has CDR1 LNHDA and CDR2 SQIVND (reference sequence). The CDR3 extends over 13 amino acids. Trimming left V 11 bases short and J 8 bases short, with 18 bases between. CDR3 sequence: CAVVVGGRGELFF. The CDR3 DNA reads as TGTGCCGTTGTTGTTGGGGGTCGGGGGGAGCTGTTTTTT.

The chain employs TRBV9 and TRBJ2-3; 10 bases are a match to TRBD2. The length of the CDR3 is 15 residues. The trim removed 3 bases at V and 2 bases at J, leaving 3 bases unmatched. Germline CDR1 SGDLS, CDR2 YYNGEE. The CDR3 nucleotides read TGTGCCAGCAGCGAAAGCGGGGGGGTCACAGATACGCAGTATTTT. The encoded protein is CASSESGGVTDTQYF.

The chain combines TRBV10-3 with TRBJ2-7, with a possible D match to TRBD2 (7 bases). Germline CDR1 is ENHRY and CDR2 is SYGVKD. The CDR3 runs 16 residues. The V end lost 6 bases, the J end lost 5 bases, and 23 bases lay between the germline ends. In nucleotides, the CDR3 is TGTGCCATCAGCTCCCCGGGGGCGGGGGCGGTTCACGAGCAGTACTTC. Residues: CAISSPGAGAVHEQYF.